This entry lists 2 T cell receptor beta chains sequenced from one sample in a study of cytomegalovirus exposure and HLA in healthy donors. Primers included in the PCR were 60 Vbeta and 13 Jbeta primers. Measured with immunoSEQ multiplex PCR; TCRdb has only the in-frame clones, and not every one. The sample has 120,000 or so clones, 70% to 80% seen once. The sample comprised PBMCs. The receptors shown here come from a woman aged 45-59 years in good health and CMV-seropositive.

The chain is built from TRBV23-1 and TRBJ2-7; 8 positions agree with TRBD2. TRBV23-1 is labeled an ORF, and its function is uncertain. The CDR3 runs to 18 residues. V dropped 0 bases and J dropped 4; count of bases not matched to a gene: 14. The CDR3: CASSQSTGVREGFYEQYF. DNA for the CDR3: TGCGCCAGCAGTCAATCCACCGGCGTACGGGAGGGATTTTACGAGCAGTACTTC.

CDR3 bases: TGTGCCAGCAGCTACCCCAGCAGACAGGGTAACTATGGCTACACCTTC. Its protein product is CASSYPSRQGNYGYTF. V gene TRBV7-9 combines with J gene TRBJ1-2; 7 nucleotides align to TRBD1. This CDR3 region has 16 residues. The trim removed 4 bases at V and 1 base at J, leaving 9 bases unmatched. The germline V gene encodes CDR1 SEHNR and CDR2 FQNEAQ (reference sequence).